The T cell receptor (beta chain) described here comes from a study of blood T cell repertoires in COVID-19. Germline V gives CDR1 MNHEY, CDR2 SVGEGT. With 4 bases removed from V and 5 bases from J, the gap between germline ends came to 17 bases. The CDR3 has 15 residues. The method was immunoSEQ multiplex PCR; TCRdb's version includes in-frame clones alone and lacks a portion of them. This sample yields 150,000 to 200,000 clones, of which approximately 85% are seen a single time; about 9.4% belongs to the top ten. The sequenced material came from PBMCs or T cells enriched from blood (not recorded which). This receptor was taken from a woman younger than 30 who had recovered from COVID-19. The chain uses TRBV6-2 or TRBV6-3 and TRBJ2-5, with TRBD1 as a possible D gene (5 bases). Here the CDR3 DNA reads TGTGCCAGCAGTTGGTCCAGGGTAGCCGCGGAGACCCAGTACTTC. Translated, it gives CASSWSRVAAETQYF.